The 20 T cell receptor beta chains presented below share a single source sample, sequenced in a study of blood T cell repertoires in COVID-19. Sequencing was performed with immunoSEQ multiplex PCR; in TCRdb, only in-frame clones are kept and a portion is missing. The sample records roughly 260,000 clones, around 87% being singletons. The specimen sequenced was peripheral blood. These receptor sequences come from a woman aged 45-65 years with acute or convalescent COVID-19.

The chain links TRBV3-1 (or the pseudogene TRBV3-2) to TRBJ1-2; TRBD1 agrees at 9 bases. The germline CDR1 and CDR2 sequences are LGHDT and YNNKEL (reference sequence). The CDR3 is 13 residues long. V lost 8 bases and J lost 8; bases outside the gene matches: 9. CDR3 loop: CASGDRESKGYTF. The CDR3 region has the DNA TGTGCCAGCGGGGACAGGGAGAGCAAGGGCTACACCTTC.

V and J are TRBV10-3 and TRBJ1-2, with 10 bases that match TRBD1. In germline, CDR1 is ENHRY, CDR2 SYGVKD. The CDR3 runs 16 residues. V dropped 0 bases and J dropped 5; count of bases not matched to a gene: 6. The CDR3 is CAISESTGGVYYGYTF. The DNA for the CDR3 is TGTGCCATCAGTGAGTCGACAGGGGGCGTGTATTATGGCTACACCTTC.

This chain connects TRBV10-3 to TRBJ2-5, with D perhaps matching TRBD2 (6 bases). Germline values: CDR1 ENHRY, CDR2 SYGVKD. V lost 2 bases to trimming and J lost 0 bases, with 10 bases between them. There are 15 residues in the CDR3. The CDR3 is CAISEGVADQETQYF. For the CDR3, the DNA is TGTGCCATCAGTGAGGGGGTAGCGGACCAAGAGACCCAGTACTTC.

V and J are TRBV4-3 and TRBJ1-1; 7 nucleotides agree with TRBD1. Losses at the gene ends were 3 bases for V and 4 bases for J; bases not matched to a gene: 5. Looked up from germline, CDR1 is LGHNA and CDR2 is YSLEER. CDR3 length: 14 amino acids. In DNA form, the CDR3 reads TGCGCCAGCAGCCAGGAGACAGGGAGCACTGAAGCTTTCTTT. Translated: CASSQETGSTEAFF.

The rearrangement links TRBV7-3 to TRBJ2-4, with 7 nucleotides matching TRBD1. The length of the CDR3 is 16 residues. CDR1 is SGHTA and CDR2 is FQGTGA in the germline V gene. Losses at the gene ends were 4 bases for V and 0 bases for J; bases not matched to a gene: 6. The CDR3 region is CASSSGQLLAKNIQYF. As DNA, the CDR3 is TGTGCCAGCAGCTCGGGACAGCTACTAGCCAAAAACATTCAGTACTTC.

This clone was counted many times. The CDR3 DNA is TGTGCCAGCACCCGTCAGGGAAACACTGAAGCTTTCTTT. It encodes CASTRQGNTEAFF. The V call is TRBV2, the J call TRBJ1-1; a possible D gene is TRBD1 (5 bases). This CDR3 has 13 residues. The germline V gene has CDR1 SNHLY and CDR2 FYNNEI. V dropped 7 bases and J dropped 2 bases, with 11 bases sitting between them. Full variable domain (missing parts from reference TRBV2 and TRBJ1-1): EPEVTQTPSHQVTQMGQEVILRCVPISNHLYFYWYRQILGQKVEFLVSFYNNEISEKSEIFDDQFSVERPDGSNFTLKIRSTKLEDSAMYFCASTRQGNTEAFFGQGTRLTVV.

The chain is built from TRBV27 and TRBJ2-3; 9 bases map to TRBD2. The CDR3 has 17 amino acids. Trimming took 3 bases from V and 5 from J; bases not matched to a gene: 12. Germline lookup yields CDR1 MNHEY and CDR2 SMNVEV (reference sequence). The CDR3 reads CASSFVVVAGALDTQYF. The DNA of the CDR3 is TGTGCCAGCAGTTTCGTCGTCGTAGCGGGAGCTCTAGATACGCAGTATTTT.

The J gene is TRBJ1-6, the V gene TRBV6-5; 7 bases are a match to TRBD1. The CDR3 totals 14 residues. The germline gives CDR1 MNHEY, CDR2 SVGAGI. V lost 6 bases and J lost 8; bases outside the gene matches: 7. CDR3: CASRITGEDSPLHF. CDR3 coding DNA: TGTGCCAGCAGAATAACAGGGGAAGATTCACCCCTCCACTTT.

The chain's CDR3 is CAIRDLLGTEIEKLFF. CDR3 DNA sequence: TGTGCCATCAGGGATCTATTAGGGACAGAAATTGAAAAACTGTTTTTT. This chain uses TRBV10-3 with TRBJ1-4, with TRBD1 matching over 7 bases. V gave up 6 bases and J gave up 7 bases; unmatched junction bases: 14. Per the germline V gene, CDR1 is ENHRY and CDR2 is SYGVKD. CDR3 length equals 16 residues.

This sequence joins TRBV5-1 and TRBJ1-6; D ambiguous. The CDR3 totals 14 residues. Trimming removed 0 bases at V and 8 bases at J, with 9 bases between. Germline-derived CDR1 and CDR2 are SGHRS and YFSETQ. The CDR3 nucleotides read TGCGCCAGCAGCTTGGCAGTGGTCGATTCACCCCTCCACTTT. Encoded protein: CASSLAVVDSPLHF.

The chain is built from TRBV7-6 and TRBJ2-7, with D tentatively TRBD1 (7 bases). Germline loops: CDR1 SGHVS, CDR2 FNYEAQ. Trimming pared 0 bases from V and 7 bases from J, leaving 19 bases between. The CDR3 has 16 residues. The DNA for the CDR3 is TGTGCCAGCAGCTTAGCGGCCCTGGGGCGGGACAGTGAGCAGTACTTC. Translating it yields CASSLAALGRDSEQYF.

There are a few counts of this clone. The gene calls are TRBV29-1 and TRBJ2-2, with 7 bases matching TRBD2. Germline CDR1 is SQVTM and CDR2 is ANQGSEA. J lost 2 bases, V lost 6 bases, and 12 bases had no gene match. This CDR3 is built from 16 residues. The chain's CDR3 is CSVSPLGGPNTGELFF. CDR3 in DNA: TGCAGCGTCTCTCCTTTGGGAGGGCCAAACACCGGGGAGCTGTTTTTT.

The chain links TRBV7-8 to TRBJ2-1, with 14 bases aligning to TRBD2. Germline-derived CDR1 and CDR2 are SGHVS and FQNEAQ. The CDR3 covers 17 residues. Losses at the gene ends were 5 bases for V and 6 bases for J; bases not matched to a gene: 9. CDR3 bases: TGTGCCAGCAGCCGTGCTTCCGGGACTAGCGGGAGCAATGAGCAGTTCTTC. It specifies CASSRASGTSGSNEQFF.

This chain uses TRBV4-1 with TRBJ1-4; 12 bases match TRBD1. The V and J ends lost 3 bases and 4 bases, in that order; junction bases with no gene match: 12. Germline V CDR1 and CDR2: MGHRA, YSYEKL. The CDR3 has 19 amino acids. The CDR3 nucleotides are TGCGCCAGCAGCCAGGGACCGGGACAGGGGGCGATCAATAATGAAAAACTGTTTTTT. Its protein is CASSQGPGQGAINNEKLFF.

The J gene is TRBJ2-3, the V gene TRBV7-6; 9 bases are shared with TRBD2. CDR3 length: 15 residues. Germline assignment: CDR1 SGHVS and CDR2 FNYEAQ. V shed 6 bases, J shed 6 bases, and the junction held 10 bases outside the gene matches. The CDR3: CASRSLAGEGDTQYF. The CDR3 nucleotides read TGTGCCAGCAGAAGTTTAGCGGGAGAGGGGGATACGCAGTATTTT. The whole variable domain, filled in from reference TRBV7-6 and TRBJ2-3, reads GAGVSQSPRYKVTKRGQDVALRCDPISGHVSLYWYRQALGQGPEFLTYFNYEAQQDKSGLPNDRFSAERPEGSISTLTIQRTEQRDSAMYRCASRSLAGEGDTQYFGPGTRLTVL.

The chain uses TRBV7-3 and TRBJ1-3, with D possibly being TRBD1 (5 bases). Germline V gene sequence: CDR1 SGHTA, CDR2 FQGTGA. The CDR3 sequence is 15 residues long. Trimming stripped 2 bases from V and 0 bases from J, with 8 bases between. Here the CDR3 DNA reads TGTGCCAGCAGCTTAGACAGCACCTCTGGAAACACCATATATTTT. Amino acid sequence: CASSLDSTSGNTIYF.

The chain uses TRBV15 and TRBJ1-1; D may be TRBD1 (6 bases). Trimming left V 0 bases short and J 4 bases short, with 12 bases between. This CDR3 has 15 amino acids. Germline lookup yields CDR1 LNHNV and CDR2 YYDKDF (reference sequence). CDR3 in amino acids: CATSRDPGVVTEAFF. For the CDR3, the DNA is TGTGCCACCAGCAGAGATCCAGGGGTAGTCACTGAAGCTTTCTTT.

The V call is TRBV19, the J call TRBJ1-3; TRBD1 might be the D (5 bases). CDR3 size: 16 residues. Germline loops: CDR1 LNHDA, CDR2 SQIVND (reference sequence). V was trimmed by 1 base and J by 4 bases, leaving 14 bases between them. The CDR3 loop reads CASSIVGGVEGNTIYF. CDR3 coding DNA: TGTGCCAGTAGTATAGTGGGGGGGGTTGAGGGAAACACCATATATTTT.

This clone was seen just once. The rearrangement uses TRBV30 and TRBJ1-5; 8 bases line up with TRBD1. CDR3 length: 14 residues. After removal of 4 bases from V and 5 bases from J, the junction contained 7 bases not matched to a gene. The V gene's germline CDR1 is GTSNPN and CDR2 SVGIG (reference sequence). The CDR3 DNA reads TGTGCCTGGAAGGGGGACAGGCTAGATCAGCCCCAGCATTTT. It is translated as CAWKGDRLDQPQHF.

V usage is TRBV5-4 and J usage is TRBJ2-7, with D possibly matching TRBD2 (6 bases). The CDR3 consists of 13 residues. Germline V lookup: CDR1 SGHNT, CDR2 YYREEE (reference sequence). Deletions cut 4 bases from V and 4 bases from J, with 12 bases between. In DNA form, the CDR3 reads TGTGCCAGCAGCAATGGGACTGCTTACGAGCAGTACTTC. Residues: CASSNGTAYEQYF.